The 22 T cell receptor beta chains given below trace back to one sample, sequenced in a study of blood T cells in healthy people across ages. The use of a sample-barcoded 5' primer and a J-beta primer mix characterized a second PCR of roughly 6 to 11 cycles. TCRdb re-derived calls from the 5' RACE reads in MiXCR, one entry per CDR3 protein. This table has 1 million to 1.2 million distinct CDR3 sequences, more than 30% appearing once. The material sequenced was blood. The receptors here all came from a man aged 18 to 29 in good health.

This sequence joins TRBV7-8 and TRBJ2-3; 8 bases match TRBD2. V gave up 2 bases and J gave up 0 bases; unmatched junction bases: 10. The germline V gene has CDR1 SGHVS and CDR2 FQNEAQ. CDR3 length: 18 amino acids. In nucleotides, the CDR3 is TGTGCCAGCAGCTTATTTCTAGCGGGTGGGGGAAGCACAGATACGCAGTATTTT. Its protein product is CASSLFLAGGGSTDTQYF. Filled out from reference TRBV7-8 and TRBJ2-3, the complete variable domain reads GAGVSQSPRYKVAKRGQDVALRCDPISGHVSLFWYQQALGQGPEFLTYFQNEAQLDKSGLPSDRFFAERPEGSVSTLKIQRTQQEDSAVYLCASSLFLAGGGSTDTQYFGPGTRLTVL.

The V and J genes are TRBV4-3 and TRBJ2-3, with D perhaps matching TRBD1 (6 bases). This CDR3 spans 18 amino acids. Trimming cost V 0 bases and J 0 bases, with 16 bases left between them. In germline, CDR1 is LGHNA, CDR2 YSLEER. The CDR3 DNA reads as TGCGCCAGCAGCCAAGAGGATGCCGGGACATTAAGCACAGATACGCAGTATTTT. Protein: CASSQEDAGTLSTDTQYF.

This clonotype was seen only a few times. The chain carries TRBV12-5 and TRBJ1-4; D remains unclear. CDR1 and CDR2 from the germline V gene are LGHNT and FRNRAP. With 6 bases removed from V and 5 bases from J, the gap between germline ends came to 4 bases. This CDR3 contains 11 residues. The CDR3, as DNA: TGTGCTAGTGGGGTGAATGAAAAACTGTTTTTT. Protein sequence: CASGVNEKLFF.

This clonotype has only a few counts. The chain recombines TRBV6-6 with TRBJ2-1; D is ambiguous. Germline V gives CDR1 MNHNY, CDR2 SVGAGI (reference sequence). The CDR3 contains 15 residues. V was pared by 6 bases and J by 0 bases, with 12 bases between. CDR3 in amino acids: CASRRTEPSYNEQFF. CDR3 nucleotide sequence: TGTGCCAGCAGGCGTACAGAACCCTCCTACAATGAGCAGTTCTTC.

This clonotype was picked up a small number of times. The rearrangement joins TRBV12-3 or TRBV12-4 to TRBJ2-7; TRBD2 is a possible D gene (6 bases). V was cut by 3 bases and J by 6 bases, with 15 bases left in between. This CDR3 has 14 amino acids. CDR3: CASSFGGPLFEQYF. The CDR3 nucleotides read TGTGCCAGCAGTTTCGGGGGACCTTTATTCGAGCAGTACTTC.

The genes are TRBV2 and TRBJ2-5; no clear D. Per germline, CDR1 SNHLY and CDR2 FYNNEI. Trimming removed 1 base from V and 0 bases from J, with 3 bases in between. The CDR3 is 13 residues long. Here the CDR3 reads CASSEGYQETQYF. CDR3 sequence (DNA): TGTGCCAGCAGTGAAGGGTACCAAGAGACCCAGTACTTC.

The chain employs TRBV19 and TRBJ1-1, with TRBD1 matching 8 bases. The CDR3 consists of 14 residues. V lost 1 base to trimming and J lost 4 bases; unmatched junction nucleotides: 2. CDR1 is LNHDA, CDR2 SQIVND, per germline (reference sequence). The CDR3 DNA reads as TGTGCCAGTAGTATAGGAGGACAGGGCACTGAAGCTTTCTTT. This codes for CASSIGGQGTEAFF. The whole variable domain, filled in from reference TRBV19 and TRBJ1-1, reads DGGITQSPKYLFRKEGQNVTLSCEQNLNHDAMYWYRQDPGQGLRLIYYSQIVNDFQKGDIAEGYSVSREKKESFPLTVTSAQKNPTAFYLCASSIGGQGTEAFFGQGTRLTVV.

The chain employs TRBV7-8 and TRBJ2-7, with a tentative D call TRBD2 (6 bases). CDR1 is SGHVS and CDR2 is FQNEAQ in the germline V gene. V was clipped by 5 bases and J by 7 bases, with 21 bases between them. CDR3 length: 15 residues. The CDR3 is CASSPRGRGNNEQYF. DNA for the CDR3: TGTGCCAGCAGCCCCCGGGGTCGGGGGAACAATGAGCAGTACTTC.

Turning to this clonotype: A much larger clone is a single base away; this may be a read error. V and J are TRBV7-2 and TRBJ1-2; D ambiguous. The CDR3 has 15 residues. Germline CDR1 and CDR2: SGHTA and FQGNSA. V was trimmed by 2 bases and J by 3 bases, leaving 13 bases between them. CDR3 nucleotide sequence: TGTGCCAGCAGCTTACGGCTCTCCAGTGACTATGGCTACACCTTC. It specifies CASSLRLSSDYGYTF.

This clonotype was seen a few times. One end of the junction does not line up with germline, which may come from a read error. The chain carries TRBV20-1 and TRBJ1-6; TRBD1 aligns across 10 bases. Germline V CDR1 and CDR2: DFQATT, SNEGSKA (reference sequence). The CDR3 sequence is 15 residues long. The CDR3 loop reads CSASLDRGRNSPPHF. The CDR3 DNA reads as TGCAGTGCTAGCCTGGACAGGGGGAGAAATTCACCCCCCCACTTT.

This clonotype was seen at least ten times. J is TRBJ2-3 and V is TRBV9, with 8 bases identical to TRBD2. This CDR3 is built from 17 residues. J was trimmed by 5 bases and V by 3 bases; bases with no gene match: 14. From germline, CDR1 is SGDLS and CDR2 YYNGEE. The CDR3 nucleotides are TGTGCCAGCAGCGCCAATCCTGCGGGGGGTGGGGGAGATACGCAGTATTTT. It is translated as CASSANPAGGGGDTQYF.

This clonotype turned up a few times. The V gene is TRBV6-2 or TRBV6-3, the J gene TRBJ1-4; 9 bases match TRBD1. V shed 10 bases and J 8 bases; nucleotides not matched to a gene: 8. Per the germline V gene, CDR1 is MNHEY and CDR2 is SVGEGT. This CDR3 is 13 amino acids long. CDR3 sequence (DNA): TGTGCCAACCACCGGGACAGGGACGAAAAACTGTTTTTT. Residues: CANHRDRDEKLFF.

The V call is TRBV7-2, the J call TRBJ2-5; maybe TRBD1 (6 bases). Germline V gene data show CDR1 as SGHTA and CDR2 as FQGNSA. V lost 2 bases, J lost 1 base, and 20 bases lay in between. CDR3 length: 18 amino acids. CDR3 region: CASSLRVQGTPPQETQYF. CDR3 nucleotide sequence: TGTGCCAGCAGCTTAAGAGTTCAGGGGACGCCACCCCAAGAGACCCAGTACTTC.

A single count supports this clonotype. The chain employs TRBV4-2 and TRBJ1-5; no clear D. CDR3 length: 15 amino acids. Trimming cost V 0 bases and J 6 bases, with 12 bases left between them. Looked up from germline, CDR1 is LGHNA and CDR2 is YNFKEQ. Here the CDR3 reads CASSQDWRDRQPQHF. The CDR3 DNA reads TGTGCCAGCAGCCAAGACTGGCGGGATCGTCAGCCCCAGCATTTT.

In the case of this clonotype: The junction and the germline gene differ at one end; a read error may be behind it. J is TRBJ2-7 and V is TRBV7-2, with D unclear. The CDR3 loop spans 11 amino acids. CDR1 is SGHTA, CDR2 FQGNSA, per germline. The CDR3 DNA reads TGTGCCCGCAGCTTAGGGAACGAGCAGTACTTC. Translating it yields CARSLGNEQYF.

A few counts support this clonotype. This chain uses TRBV20-1 with TRBJ2-5, with a tentative D call TRBD2 (5 bases). CDR3 length: 13 residues. Germline CDR1 is DFQATT and CDR2 is SNEGSKA (reference sequence). The V gene lost 6 bases and the J gene lost 3 bases, with 14 bases spanning the gap. CDR3 region: CSATLGREETQYF. CDR3 coding DNA: TGCAGTGCCACACTAGGGAGAGAAGAGACCCAGTACTTC.

In regard to this clonotype: Just one base apart from a much larger clone, this may be a read error. This rearrangement joins TRBV24-1 to TRBJ2-3; TRBD1 or TRBD2 may be the D gene (6 bases each). Trimming took 4 bases from V and 4 from J, leaving 17 bases between them. The CDR3 runs 16 residues. CDR1 is KGHDR and CDR2 is SFDVKD in the germline V gene. The CDR3: CATSDPGQASADTQYF. CDR3 coding DNA: TGTGCCACCAGTGACCCGGGACAAGCTAGCGCAGATACGCAGTATTTT.

The CDR3 loop is CASSLGLRLPKASYEQYF. Here the CDR3 DNA reads TGTGCCAGCAGCTTAGGGTTGAGGCTTCCCAAGGCCAGCTACGAGCAGTACTTC. The V call is TRBV7-2, the J call TRBJ2-7; D not certain. Germline loops: CDR1 SGHTA, CDR2 FQGNSA. With 1 base removed from V and 3 bases from J, the gap between germline ends came to 22 bases. The CDR3 is made up of 18 amino acids.

This sequence joins TRBV12-3 or TRBV12-4 and TRBJ2-2, with 9 bases identical to TRBD1. The CDR3 is 15 amino acids. V dropped 6 bases and J dropped 7; count of bases not matched to a gene: 9. The CDR3 region has the DNA TGTGCCAGCAGCCCCTACAGGGGGCGGGTCGGGGAGCTGTTTTTT. Translating it yields CASSPYRGRVGELFF.

This clonotype came up a few times. The chain has TRBV2 and TRBJ2-5; 7 positions agree with TRBD1. The J call may be mistaken, given a closer DNA end match to TRBJ2-7. This CDR3 has 15 amino acids. The germline gives CDR1 SNHLY, CDR2 FYNNEI. Here the CDR3 DNA reads TGTGCCAGCAGTGAGACGACAGGGTACTTCGTCGAGCAGTACTTC. Protein product: CASSETTGYFVEQYF.

The chain employs TRBV7-7 and TRBJ2-1; no reliable D call. The CDR3 is 15 residues long. Germline CDR1 is SSHAT and CDR2 is FNYEAQ (reference sequence). The CDR3 DNA sequence: TGTGCTGGCAGCTCAACTCCGACGGGTTACAATGAGCAGTTCTTC. Translating it yields CAGSSTPTGYNEQFF.

There are a few counts of this clonotype. V and J are TRBV4-1 and TRBJ2-7, with D tentatively TRBD1 (5 bases). CDR3 length: 15 residues. Trimming took off 0 bases at V and 6 bases at J, with 15 bases between the two ends. CDR1 MGHRA and CDR2 YSYEKL come from the germline V gene. CDR3 region: CASSQDPYRGREQYF. DNA of the CDR3: TGCGCCAGCAGCCAAGACCCATATAGGGGCCGCGAGCAGTACTTC.